Each of the 20 T cell receptor beta chains below was sequenced from the same sample in a study of T-cell reconstitution after alpha-beta-depleted transplantation in children. Using unique molecular identifiers, the investigators prepared the TCRbeta library. TCRdb itself ran the PCR reads through MiXCR, one entry per CDR3 protein. The sample contains 670,000 or so distinct CDR3 sequences, around 13% of which appear only once. Material: PBMCs, obtained before TCRalphabeta/CD19-depleted stem cell transplant. Source of these receptors: a girl aged 2 to 10 with congenital amegakaryocytic thrombocytopenia, due to receive a stem cell transplant.

This clonotype came up many times. The CDR3 loop reads CSARDFSSINYGYTF. CDR3 coding DNA: TGCAGTGCTAGAGATTTCTCAAGCATTAACTATGGCTACACCTTC. This chain connects TRBV20-1 to TRBJ1-2; D unclear. Germline-derived CDR1 and CDR2 are DFQATT and SNEGSKA (reference sequence). V lost 0 bases, J lost 1 base, and 12 bases lay in between. The CDR3 extends over 15 amino acids.

This clonotype was observed a handful of times. The chain recombines TRBV20-1 with TRBJ2-3; TRBD1 matches 10 bases. The CDR3 is made up of 19 amino acids. From germline, CDR1 is DFQATT and CDR2 SNEGSKA (reference sequence). The V gene end was trimmed by 1 base and the J gene end by 2 bases; junction bases not matched to a gene: 15. This CDR3 is CSARGPGQGRLIATDTQYF. For the CDR3, the DNA is TGCAGTGCTAGAGGGCCGGGACAGGGGCGCCTTATCGCCACAGATACGCAGTATTTT.

The chain employs TRBV2 and TRBJ2-3, with a possible D match to TRBD1 (5 bases). The V gene lost 3 bases and the J gene lost 10 bases, with 11 bases spanning the gap. The CDR3 runs 12 residues. The germline CDR1 and CDR2 sequences are SNHLY and FYNNEI. Here the CDR3 DNA reads TGTGCCAGCAGTGATTTAAGGGGTGCGCAGTATTTT. This codes for CASSDLRGAQYF.

The chain has TRBV27 and TRBJ2-1, with D perhaps matching TRBD1 or TRBD2 (5 bases each). V shed 2 bases and J shed 9 bases, with 14 bases lying between them. The CDR3 is 14 residues long. Germline CDR1 and CDR2: MNHEY and SMNVEV (reference sequence). CDR3 in DNA: TGTGCCAGCAGTTTACAGGGTCCCCGGGGTGAGCAGTTCTTC. The encoded protein is CASSLQGPRGEQFF.

This clonotype showed up just a few times. This chain connects TRBV4-1 to TRBJ2-7; a weak D match, TRBD2 (6 bases). Germline values: CDR1 MGHRA, CDR2 YSYEKL. CDR3 length equals 13 residues. V was shortened by 0 bases and J by 9 bases, with 12 bases between the two germline ends. CDR3 sequence (DNA): TGCGCCAGCAGCCAAGAGACTAGTTTCGGGCAGTACTTC. Its translation: CASSQETSFGQYF.

This clonotype showed up many times. J is TRBJ2-1 and V is TRBV20-1; 7 bases map to TRBD2. This CDR3 is 15 amino acids long. The V gene end was trimmed by 4 bases and the J gene end by 0 bases; junction bases not matched to a gene: 6. Germline values: CDR1 DFQATT, CDR2 SNEGSKA (reference sequence). The CDR3 DNA sequence: TGCAGTGCTACGGGAGGCGGGAGCTCCTACAATGAGCAGTTCTTC. Translating gives CSATGGGSSYNEQFF.

This clonotype appeared a few times. The V call is TRBV3-1, the J call TRBJ2-1, with TRBD2 matching 11 bases. Germline V gives CDR1 LGHDT, CDR2 YNNKEL (reference sequence). This CDR3 is 16 amino acids long. V shed 3 bases and J 6 bases; nucleotides not matched to a gene: 7. DNA of the CDR3: TGTGCCAGCAGCCATGATATCGGGACTAGCGGCAATGAGCAGTTCTTC. This encodes CASSHDIGTSGNEQFF.

V usage is TRBV5-1 and J usage is TRBJ2-2; 10 bases line up with TRBD1. The CDR3 sequence is 17 residues long. The ends lost 4 bases at V and 4 bases at J; junction bases unmatched: 10. Germline CDR1 SGHRS, CDR2 YFSETQ. CDR3 sequence (DNA): TGCGCCAGCAGCACACCTCGGACAGGGGGTCGCACCGGGGAGCTGTTTTTT. It specifies CASSTPRTGGRTGELFF.

Comment on this clonotype: This may stem from a read error, because a much larger clone lies one nucleotide away. As DNA, the CDR3 is TGCGCCAGCAGCTTGGTGGCCAGGGACTCTGGGGCCAACGTCCTGACTTTC. Translated: CASSLVARDSGANVLTF. The chain recombines TRBV5-1 with TRBJ2-6, with a possible D match to TRBD1 (5 bases). Germline assignment: CDR1 SGHRS and CDR2 YFSETQ. This CDR3 has 17 amino acids. V lost 0 bases and J lost 0, with 10 bases in between.

The CDR3 DNA follows: TGTGCCAGCAGCCCTCGTCCCCTAGCGGCAACATACTCCTACAATGAGCAGTTCTTC. Translating it yields CASSPRPLAATYSYNEQFF. The chain employs TRBV11-2 and TRBJ2-1; TRBD2 matches 7 bases. The V segment lost 5 bases and the J segment 0 bases; nucleotides outside the gene matches: 16. The CDR3 extends over 19 amino acids. Germline-derived CDR1 and CDR2 are SGHAT and FQNNGV.

This clonotype was seen ten or more times. The V call is TRBV20-1, the J call TRBJ2-3; D may be TRBD2 (5 bases). The V and J ends lost 3 bases and 1 base respectively, with 14 bases between them. This CDR3 is 15 amino acids long. Germline V gene lookup returns CDR1 DFQATT and CDR2 SNEGSKA (reference sequence). The CDR3 DNA reads TGCAGTGCTAGGGAGTCTAGCCGCCGCACAGATACGCAGTATTTT. It codes for CSARESSRRTDTQYF.

Turning to this clonotype: Compared with germline, one end of the junction differs, possibly owing to a read error. The chain recombines TRBV12-3 or TRBV12-4 with TRBJ1-1; possibly TRBD1 for D (5 bases). This CDR3 is built from 18 residues. CDR3: CTSRTLLTGPPRRTEAFF. The CDR3 coding sequence is TGTACCAGCAGGACCCTTCTTACAGGCCCCCCCAGGCGGACTGAAGCTTTCTTT.

This clonotype was counted between two and nine times. This chain joins TRBV7-9 and TRBJ2-7, with TRBD1 identical over 9 bases. The junction had 8 bases not matched to a gene; V was cut back by 5 bases and J by 3 bases. In germline, CDR1 is SEHNR, CDR2 FQNEAQ (reference sequence). This CDR3 has 15 residues. For the CDR3, the DNA is TGTGCCAGCAGCCTTGTGGGGGGACAGGGCTACGAGCAGTACTTC. Its protein is CASSLVGGQGYEQYF.

V and J are TRBV5-1 and TRBJ2-5, with TRBD2 as a possible D gene (5 bases). With 4 bases removed from V and 4 bases from J, the gap between germline ends came to 14 bases. Germline V gene lookup returns CDR1 SGHRS and CDR2 YFSETQ. The CDR3 totals 14 residues. CDR3 in DNA: TGCGCCAGCAGCGGTATCGCGGGTTCAGAGACCCAGTACTTC. It translates to CASSGIAGSETQYF.

V and J are TRBV14 and TRBJ2-5; 11 positions agree with TRBD2. This CDR3 spans 17 amino acids. J was trimmed by 5 bases and V by 2 bases; bases with no gene match: 10. Germline V gene sequence: CDR1 SGHDN, CDR2 FVKESK. CDR3 coding DNA: TGTGCCAGCAGCCAACCTAGAAAACTAGCGGGAGTGGAGACCCAGTACTTC. Encoded protein: CASSQPRKLAGVETQYF.

This clonotype was detected many times. CDR3 sequence reads: CSVYGGDIQYF. For the CDR3, the DNA is TGCAGCGTGTACGGGGGGGACATTCAGTACTTC. The rearrangement links TRBV29-1 to TRBJ2-4, with 8 bases aligning to TRBD2. The V gene's germline CDR1 is SQVTM and CDR2 ANQGSEA. The CDR3 runs 11 residues. V lost 6 bases and J lost 8; bases outside the gene matches: 3.

This clonotype was picked up many times. The V call is TRBV15, the J call TRBJ2-2; possible D gene TRBD1, 5 bases. Germline loops: CDR1 LNHNV, CDR2 YYDKDF (reference sequence). CDR3 length equals 14 residues. The V gene lost 6 bases and the J gene lost 7 bases, with 15 bases spanning the gap. CDR3 nucleotide sequence: TGTGCCACCAGAAAGTCCAAGGGGTACGGGGAGCTGTTTTTT. Protein product: CATRKSKGYGELFF.

This clonotype was seen a few times. Compared with germline, one end of the junction differs, possibly owing to a read error. The V and J genes are TRBV5-1 and TRBJ1-4; 7 bases are shared with TRBD1. The CDR3 is made up of 14 amino acids. Germline V gene lookup returns CDR1 SGHRS and CDR2 YFSETQ. CDR3 residues: CASSLEGADEKLFF. CDR3 coding DNA: TGCGCCAGCAGTTTGGAGGGGGCGGATGAAAAACTGTTTTTT.

In its sample, this clonotype was seen many times. This chain uses TRBV4-1 with TRBJ1-2; D perhaps matches TRBD1 (5 bases). Germline lookup yields CDR1 MGHRA and CDR2 YSYEKL. Trimming pared 0 bases from V and 4 bases from J, leaving 9 bases between. The CDR3 length is 14 residues. CDR3 protein: CASSQETGPYGYTF. CDR3 sequence (DNA): TGCGCCAGCAGCCAAGAAACAGGACCCTATGGCTACACCTTC.

There are many counts of this clonotype. This chain links TRBV9 with TRBJ1-2; D is perhaps TRBD1 (6 bases). The V gene's germline CDR1 is SGDLS and CDR2 YYNGEE. This CDR3 comprises 13 residues. V was clipped by 0 bases and J by 3 bases, with 6 bases between them. CDR3 region: CASSVAGDYGYTF. CDR3 nucleotides: TGTGCCAGCAGCGTAGCAGGGGACTATGGCTACACCTTC.